The 24 T cell receptor beta chains reported below all come from one sample, sequenced in a study of T cell responses to AZD1222 COVID-19 vaccine. Sequenced by immunoSEQ multiplex PCR; TCRdb stores in-frame clones only, minus some. The table shows 95,000 to 100,000 clones, with about 86% occurring only once. Sample: peripheral blood, taken on day 0 of AZD1222 vaccination. The source is an adult in good health.

In DNA form, the CDR3 reads TGTGCCAGCAGCAACGGACAGGGGATACTCTCCTACGAGCAGTACTTC. Translating it yields CASSNGQGILSYEQYF. The rearrangement links TRBV5-6 to TRBJ2-7; 9 nucleotides match TRBD1. Trimming took 4 bases from V and 0 from J; bases not matched to a gene: 8. Germline V gene sequence: CDR1 SGHDT, CDR2 YYEEEE. This CDR3 comprises 16 residues.

This clone has a handful of counts. This chain connects TRBV30 to TRBJ1-1; TRBD1 might be the D (6 bases). V dropped 7 bases and J dropped 0 bases, with 9 bases sitting between them. Germline CDR1 reads GTSNPN; CDR2 reads SVGIG (reference sequence). CDR3 length: 12 amino acids. The CDR3 is CASQGMNTEAFF. The DNA of the CDR3 is TGTGCCTCACAGGGCATGAACACTGAAGCTTTCTTT.

J is TRBJ1-2 and V is TRBV28; 8 nucleotides match TRBD1. This CDR3 is built from 14 residues. CDR1 is MDHEN, CDR2 SYDVKM, per germline. J was trimmed by 8 bases and V by 7 bases; bases with no gene match: 12. CDR3 amino acids: CASIMGQGAQGYTF. In nucleotides, the CDR3 is TGTGCCAGCATAATGGGGCAGGGGGCGCAAGGCTACACCTTC.

Only a few counts were recorded for this clone. V gene TRBV3-1 (or the pseudogene TRBV3-2) combines with J gene TRBJ2-1; possibly TRBD1 or TRBD2 for D (5 bases each). V gave up 1 base and J gave up 2 bases, with 9 bases separating them. The CDR3 sequence is 15 residues long. In germline, CDR1 is LGHDT, CDR2 YNNKEL (reference sequence). The CDR3 loop is CASSQAGTTYNEQFF. DNA of the CDR3: TGTGCCAGCAGCCAAGCCGGGACCACCTACAATGAGCAGTTCTTC.

The chain combines TRBV3-1 (or the pseudogene TRBV3-2) with TRBJ1-4; D is undetermined. This CDR3 is built from 16 residues. Trimming took 1 base from V and 3 from J, leaving 12 bases between them. The germline V gene has CDR1 LGHDT and CDR2 YNNKEL (reference sequence). Written as DNA, the CDR3 is TGTGCCAGCAGCCAAGGGGCGATCCTATCTAATGAAAAACTGTTTTTT. Its protein is CASSQGAILSNEKLFF.

J is TRBJ1-5 and V is TRBV18; 7 bases agree with TRBD1. Looked up from germline, CDR1 is KGHSH and CDR2 is LQKENI. Unmatched junction bases numbered 14, after V lost 4 bases and J lost 5 bases. CDR3 size: 17 residues. CDR3 in DNA: TGTGCCAGCTCACGGGAATTGGGACAGAGGGGACATCAGCCCCAGCATTTT. Protein sequence: CASSRELGQRGHQPQHF.

This clone has just a few counts. For the CDR3, the DNA is TGTGCCTCGAGTAGTCTGTTCGGGAACACCGGGGAGCTGTTTTTT. Translation: CASSSLFGNTGELFF. This chain connects TRBV19 to TRBJ2-2, with D uncertain. Trimming stripped 11 bases from V and 1 base from J, with 17 bases between. The CDR3 loop spans 15 amino acids. Germline V gene data show CDR1 as LNHDA and CDR2 as SQIVND (reference sequence).

The chain couples TRBV24-1 to TRBJ1-3; 7 bases agree with TRBD1. The CDR3 totals 14 residues. With 12 bases clipped from V and 3 bases from J, the junction kept 10 bases outside the gene matches. The germline V gene encodes CDR1 KGHDR and CDR2 SFDVKD. In nucleotides, the CDR3 is TGTGCCGCCGCCGGGCAGGGGGATGGAAACACCATATATTTT. Its protein product is CAAAGQGDGNTIYF.

The V gene is TRBV9, the J gene TRBJ1-3, with TRBD1 matching over 7 bases. The J segment lost 2 bases and the V segment lost 3 bases, leaving 8 bases of the junction unmatched. The CDR3 loop spans 16 amino acids. In germline, CDR1 is SGDLS, CDR2 YYNGEE. CDR3 residues: CASSETGFGPGNTIYF. CDR3 nucleotides: TGTGCCAGCAGCGAGACAGGGTTTGGCCCTGGAAACACCATATATTTT.

The chain carries TRBV19 and TRBJ2-6; D is unclear. Germline CDR1 reads LNHDA; CDR2 reads SQIVND (reference sequence). Trimming removed 4 bases from V and 2 bases from J, with 9 bases in between. The CDR3 contains 15 residues. Here the CDR3 DNA reads TGTGCCAGTAGTAGGGCCCCCACTGGGGCCAACGTCCTGACTTTC. This encodes CASSRAPTGANVLTF.

The genes are TRBV6-5 and TRBJ2-5; maybe TRBD2 (6 bases). The CDR3 extends over 14 amino acids. Trimming took 7 bases from V and 2 from J, leaving 14 bases between them. The V gene's germline CDR1 is MNHEY and CDR2 SVGAGI. CDR3 in amino acids: CASTPAGSQETQYF. Here the CDR3 DNA reads TGTGCCAGCACCCCCGCGGGGTCACAAGAGACCCAGTACTTC.

The rearrangement uses TRBV19 and TRBJ1-2, with D perhaps matching TRBD1 (5 bases). The V end was cut by 6 bases, the J end by 0 bases, with 17 bases between. This CDR3 contains 16 residues. Germline V gene lookup returns CDR1 LNHDA and CDR2 SQIVND (reference sequence). The CDR3 here is CASRPPTGQANYGYTF. The DNA for the CDR3 is TGTGCCAGTAGGCCTCCCACGGGGCAAGCTAACTATGGCTACACCTTC.

CDR3: CASSLGPPVGLEQFF. CDR3 DNA sequence: TGCGCCAGCAGCTTGGGCCCGCCAGTCGGTTTGGAGCAGTTCTTC. The chain couples TRBV5-1 to TRBJ2-1; no firm D call. This CDR3 contains 15 residues. Germline CDR1 and CDR2: SGHRS and YFSETQ. The V gene lost 0 bases and the J gene lost 10 bases, with 17 bases spanning the gap.

With regard to this clone: Mismatch with germline at one junction end may stem from a read error. The chain recombines TRBV7-7 with TRBJ2-1, with 8 bases fitting TRBD2. CDR1 is SSHAT and CDR2 is FNYEAQ in the germline V gene (reference sequence). This CDR3 has 15 amino acids. The CDR3 DNA reads TGTGCTAGCAGCGCCGGGACTAGTCGAATTTATGAGCAGTTCTTC. Amino acids: CASSAGTSRIYEQFF.

This clone has only a few counts. J is TRBJ2-2 and V is TRBV28; either TRBD1 or TRBD2 may supply D (5 bases each). Germline CDR1 MDHEN, CDR2 SYDVKM. Trimming removed 5 bases at V and 1 base at J, with 11 bases between. CDR3 size: 15 residues. CDR3: CASSPGTENTGELFF. The CDR3 DNA sequence: TGTGCCAGCAGTCCGGGGACGGAGAACACCGGGGAGCTGTTTTTT.

V usage is TRBV19 and J usage is TRBJ1-1; D gene unclear. CDR3 length: 13 amino acids. CDR1 and CDR2 from the germline V gene are LNHDA and SQIVND (reference sequence). The V and J ends lost 3 bases and 10 bases respectively, with 15 bases between them. CDR3 sequence reads: CASSILDPVGAFF. Here the CDR3 DNA reads TGTGCCAGTAGTATCTTGGACCCTGTCGGAGCTTTCTTT.

The chain couples TRBV27 to TRBJ2-1; 9 nucleotides agree with TRBD1. This CDR3 region has 15 residues. Trimming at V came to 5 bases and at J to 8 bases, leaving 10 bases not matched to a gene. CDR1 MNHEY and CDR2 SMNVEV come from the germline V gene (reference sequence). CDR3 amino acids: CASSPTGTGRDEQFF. CDR3 DNA: TGTGCCAGCAGTCCAACCGGGACAGGGCGGGATGAGCAGTTCTTC.

A remark on this clone: A much larger clone lies one base from this, so it may be a read error. The same CDR3 arises from other DNA sequences in this sample as well. This sequence joins TRBV5-4 and TRBJ2-2, with 8 positions matching TRBD2. The length of the CDR3 is 13 residues. Germline V lookup: CDR1 SGHNT, CDR2 YYREEE (reference sequence). V lost 0 bases and J lost 14; bases outside the gene matches: 6. In DNA, the CDR3 is TGTGCCAGCAGCTTGGGGGCGGGAGGCCAACTGTTTTTT. Translation gives CASSLGAGGQLFF.

This sequence joins TRBV30 and TRBJ1-2; D is ambiguous. Germline V CDR1 and CDR2: GTSNPN, SVGIG (reference sequence). Trimming shortened V by 5 bases and J by 5 bases, and 6 bases separated the two germline ends. There are 10 residues in the CDR3. Here the CDR3 reads CAWERYGYTF. The CDR3 nucleotides read TGTGCCTGGGAAAGATATGGCTACACCTTC.

The chain links TRBV28 to TRBJ2-5, with 8 bases fitting TRBD2. The germline V gene has CDR1 MDHEN and CDR2 SYDVKM. This CDR3 is built from 15 residues. J lost 1 base, V lost 2 bases, and 3 bases had no gene match. CDR3: CASSLGTSGQETQYF. Here the CDR3 DNA reads TGTGCCAGCAGTTTAGGAACTAGCGGCCAAGAGACCCAGTACTTC.

The genes are TRBV7-2 and TRBJ2-1; 7 nucleotides line up with TRBD1. Germline-derived CDR1 and CDR2 are SGHTA and FQGNSA. CDR3 size: 16 residues. After removal of 4 bases from V and 9 bases from J, the junction contained 15 bases not matched to a gene. The CDR3 is CASSSRGGADRVEQFF. CDR3 sequence (DNA): TGTGCCAGCAGCTCACGAGGGGGCGCAGATAGAGTTGAGCAGTTCTTC.

This CDR3 reads CSVEMAYEQYF. In DNA, the CDR3 is TGCAGCGTTGAAATGGCTTACGAGCAGTACTTC. V usage is TRBV29-1 and J usage is TRBJ2-7, with D hard to call. The V gene lost 2 bases and the J gene lost 4 bases, with 6 bases spanning the gap. This CDR3 spans 11 amino acids. The V gene's germline CDR1 is SQVTM and CDR2 ANQGSEA.

A single count supports this clone. V and J are TRBV6-6 and TRBJ2-3; D is unclear. V was shortened by 8 bases and J by 3 bases, with 6 bases between the two germline ends. The CDR3 consists of 11 residues. Germline loops: CDR1 MNHNY, CDR2 SVGAGI (reference sequence). CDR3 nucleotides: TGTGCCAGCTCGGTTACAGATACGCAGTATTTT. Amino acid sequence: CASSVTDTQYF.

The V call is TRBV10-3, the J call TRBJ2-7; D possibly corresponds to TRBD2 (5 bases). Germline V lookup: CDR1 ENHRY, CDR2 SYGVKD. CDR3 size: 13 residues. V was trimmed by 4 bases and J by 2 bases, leaving 9 bases between them. The CDR3 DNA sequence: TGTGCCATCAGTGTTCCCGGGACCTACGAGCAGTACTTC. This gives the protein CAISVPGTYEQYF.